These 22 T cell receptor beta chains share one sample of origin, sequenced in a study of cytomegalovirus exposure and HLA in healthy donors. PCR primers comprised 60 Vbeta and 13 Jbeta primers. Measured with immunoSEQ multiplex PCR; TCRdb has only the in-frame clones, and not every one. The sample consists of over 110,000 clones, just under 85% of them appearing once. The material sequenced was PBMCs. These receptors were obtained from a woman aged 60 to 75 in good health and CMV-seropositive.

This clone was recorded once. The chain links TRBV7-2 to TRBJ2-1; 10 bases match TRBD2. CDR1 is SGHTA, CDR2 FQGNSA, per germline. This CDR3 region has 14 residues. J lost 6 bases, V lost 1 base, and 0 bases had no gene match. The CDR3 protein is CASSLGLAGNEQFF. CDR3 nucleotides: TGTGCCAGCAGCTTAGGACTAGCGGGCAATGAGCAGTTCTTC.

This rearrangement joins TRBV4-2 to TRBJ1-1; D is perhaps TRBD1 (6 bases). The V end was cut by 1 base, the J end by 1 base, with 13 bases between. In germline, CDR1 is LGHNA, CDR2 YNFKEQ. The CDR3 runs to 16 residues. CDR3 bases: TGTGCCAGCAGCCAAGCTCAGGGGATATGGAACACTGAAGCTTTCTTT. This sequence encodes CASSQAQGIWNTEAFF.

V usage is TRBV7-2 and J usage is TRBJ2-5, with D unresolved. The CDR3 consists of 14 residues. Trimming shortened V by 5 bases and J by 0 bases, and 10 bases separated the two germline ends. The germline V gene has CDR1 SGHTA and CDR2 FQGNSA. As DNA, the CDR3 is TGTGCCAGCAGCCAATTGCACAACCAAGAGACCCAGTACTTC. Translation: CASSQLHNQETQYF.

V and J are TRBV11-3 and TRBJ2-3; TRBD1 aligns across 7 bases. Per the germline V gene, CDR1 is SGHNT and CDR2 is YENEEA. J was trimmed by 1 base and V by 5 bases; bases with no gene match: 6. This CDR3 has 15 residues. CDR3 residues: CASSPRQGGTDTQYF. In nucleotides, the CDR3 is TGTGCCAGCAGCCCAAGACAGGGAGGCACAGATACGCAGTATTTT.

The V and J genes are TRBV28 and TRBJ2-7; D is ambiguous. V was cut by 3 bases and J by 4 bases, with 7 bases left in between. Germline CDR1 is MDHEN and CDR2 is SYDVKM. This CDR3 has 12 residues. CDR3 protein: CASSLSRYEQYF. DNA for the CDR3: TGTGCCAGCAGTTTGTCCAGATACGAGCAGTACTTC.

The gene calls are TRBV27 and TRBJ2-7, with 9 bases matching TRBD2. J was trimmed by 4 bases and V by 5 bases; bases with no gene match: 12. CDR3 length equals 16 residues. The germline CDR1 and CDR2 sequences are MNHEY and SMNVEV (reference sequence). CDR3 region: CASSRTSALTQYEQYF. The CDR3, as DNA: TGTGCCAGCAGTCGGACTAGCGCATTGACTCAGTACGAGCAGTACTTC.

This clone was seen a single time. The gene calls are TRBV15 and TRBJ1-2; 8 nucleotides line up with TRBD1. The V gene end was trimmed by 6 bases and the J gene end by 4 bases; junction bases not matched to a gene: 10. Germline CDR1 is LNHNV and CDR2 is YYDKDF (reference sequence). This CDR3 is 15 amino acids long. The CDR3 sequence: CATSTGGAFPYGYTF. For the CDR3, the DNA is TGTGCCACCAGTACAGGGGGGGCATTTCCCTATGGCTACACCTTC.

This clone was picked up a small number of times. The chain links TRBV19 to TRBJ2-7; TRBD1 is a possible D gene (6 bases). This CDR3 is built from 13 residues. Germline V gene data show CDR1 as LNHDA and CDR2 as SQIVND (reference sequence). Trimming pared 3 bases from V and 5 bases from J, leaving 11 bases between. CDR3 nucleotide sequence: TGTGCCAGTAGTATTAGAGGGGGTGACGAGCAGTACTTC. Translation gives CASSIRGGDEQYF.

This chain joins TRBV7-2 and TRBJ2-1; 7 bases agree with TRBD2. This CDR3 region has 14 residues. V lost 4 bases and J lost 4; bases outside the gene matches: 4. Germline V gene lookup returns CDR1 SGHTA and CDR2 FQGNSA. The CDR3 coding sequence is TGTGCCAGCAGCTCCCGGCGGGGGTACAATGAGCAGTTCTTC. Its protein product is CASSSRRGYNEQFF.

The V call is TRBV7-2, the J call TRBJ2-3; D is perhaps TRBD2 (7 bases). Trimming took off 4 bases at V and 3 bases at J, with 17 bases between the two ends. The CDR3 is made up of 16 amino acids. Looked up from germline, CDR1 is SGHTA and CDR2 is FQGNSA. The CDR3 coding sequence is TGTGCCAGCAGCTCGACAGGCCCCGGGGGGACAGATACGCAGTATTTT. Translating gives CASSSTGPGGTDTQYF.

V and J are TRBV28 and TRBJ1-5; 7 bases align to TRBD1. V lost 0 bases and J lost 1; bases outside the gene matches: 18. Germline loops: CDR1 MDHEN, CDR2 SYDVKM. The length of the CDR3 is 21 residues. DNA of the CDR3: TGTGCCAGCAGTTTATGGTTCCGGGACAGACAAAGTATGGGAAGCAATCAGCCCCAGCATTTT. This gives the protein CASSLWFRDRQSMGSNQPQHF.

This sequence joins TRBV6-6 and TRBJ1-1; D is ambiguous. The CDR3 sequence is 15 residues long. V was clipped by 4 bases and J by 5 bases, with 17 bases between them. Germline V gene lookup returns CDR1 MNHNY and CDR2 SVGAGI (reference sequence). This CDR3 is CASSSDTRAGTEAFF. In DNA form, the CDR3 reads TGTGCCAGCAGTTCCGACACCCGGGCGGGAACTGAAGCTTTCTTT.

This chain connects TRBV27 to TRBJ2-5; TRBD2 aligns across 11 bases. V dropped 3 bases and J dropped 11; count of bases not matched to a gene: 11. Germline assignment: CDR1 MNHEY and CDR2 SMNVEV (reference sequence). This CDR3 contains 15 residues. The CDR3 loop is CASSFSGTSGLEQYF. The CDR3 nucleotides are TGTGCCAGCAGTTTCTCCGGGACTAGCGGTCTGGAGCAGTACTTC.

The V gene is TRBV7-2, the J gene TRBJ2-4; D might be TRBD1 (6 bases). V was trimmed by 1 base and J by 6 bases, leaving 10 bases between them. Germline V gene data show CDR1 as SGHTA and CDR2 as FQGNSA. CDR3 length equals 14 residues. CDR3 loop: CASSLGGPLNIQYF. In DNA form, the CDR3 reads TGTGCCAGCAGCTTAGGGGGGCCTCTAAACATTCAGTACTTC.

This chain links TRBV5-5 with TRBJ2-1; a weak D match, TRBD2 (5 bases). CDR1 SGHKS and CDR2 YYEKEE come from the germline V gene (reference sequence). The CDR3 totals 13 residues. V lost 7 bases and J lost 5, with 13 bases in between. The CDR3 region has the DNA TGTGCCAGCGGGAGAGGTGGAAACAATGAGCAGTTCTTC. Translation gives CASGRGGNNEQFF.

The chain links TRBV7-8 to TRBJ2-7, with D perhaps TRBD2 (6 bases). Germline V gene sequence: CDR1 SGHVS, CDR2 FQNEAQ. The CDR3 is 13 residues long. V was clipped by 0 bases and J by 5 bases, with 8 bases between them. CDR3 nucleotides: TGTGCCAGCAGCTTAGCCGGAGGGAACGAGCAGTACTTC. It codes for CASSLAGGNEQYF.

The chain joins TRBV2 to TRBJ2-7, with a tentative D call TRBD1 (5 bases). Germline values: CDR1 SNHLY, CDR2 FYNNEI. The CDR3 is 14 amino acids. Trimming cost V 7 bases and J 1 base, with 14 bases left between them. The CDR3 DNA reads as TGTGCCAGCAAATTCGAGACAGTTTCCTACGAGCAGTACTTC. The encoded protein is CASKFETVSYEQYF.

The rearrangement uses TRBV12-5 and TRBJ2-5; D gene unclear. The CDR3 sequence is 14 residues long. Germline loops: CDR1 LGHNT, CDR2 FRNRAP. The V and J ends lost 4 bases and 1 base respectively, with 10 bases between them. CDR3 nucleotide sequence: TGTGCTAGTGGTTCCAGGCCCCTCCAAGAGACCCAGTACTTC. Its protein product is CASGSRPLQETQYF.

This chain links TRBV5-1 with TRBJ2-1; D possibly corresponds to TRBD2 (5 bases). CDR3 size: 14 residues. Germline-derived CDR1 and CDR2 are SGHRS and YFSETQ. Trimming left V 0 bases short and J 7 bases short, with 11 bases between. CDR3 sequence reads: CASSLGVANNEQFF. The CDR3 bases are TGCGCCAGCAGCTTGGGGGTAGCGAATAATGAGCAGTTCTTC.

V usage is TRBV5-4 and J usage is TRBJ2-7; 10 positions match TRBD2. The CDR3 loop spans 16 amino acids. The germline CDR1 and CDR2 sequences are SGHNT and YYREEE (reference sequence). With V trimmed by 0 bases and J by 6 bases, 9 bases remained unmatched. CDR3 sequence (DNA): TGTGCCAGCAGCTTGGGAGGGCTAGCGGGAGCCCCCGAGCAGTACTTC. As protein: CASSLGGLAGAPEQYF.

The J gene is TRBJ2-7, the V gene TRBV7-2; D is unresolved. V was clipped by 1 base and J by 1 base, with 11 bases between them. CDR3 size: 15 residues. The germline gives CDR1 SGHTA, CDR2 FQGNSA. CDR3 nucleotide sequence: TGTGCCAGCAGCTTAGTGCCCCTAACGTCCTACGAGCAGTACTTC. Encoded protein: CASSLVPLTSYEQYF.

This chain links TRBV10-3 with TRBJ1-1; perhaps TRBD1 as D (6 bases). The V and J ends lost 7 bases and 4 bases respectively, with 16 bases between them. Germline V CDR1 and CDR2: ENHRY, SYGVKD. CDR3 length equals 14 residues. CDR3 amino acids: CAIKERGASTEAFF. Written as DNA, the CDR3 is TGTGCCATCAAAGAGCGGGGGGCGAGCACTGAAGCTTTCTTT.